A selection of T cell receptor beta chains follows, all from one sample in a study of T-cell memory formation after mild COVID-19. TCRdb processed the 5' RACE reads anew with MiXCR; each CDR3 protein has one entry. The table includes about 450,000 distinct CDR3 sequences, more than 20% detected once. The sequenced sample was PBMCs or a T cell subset sorted from them (not recorded which). The source of these receptors is an adult woman who had mild COVID-19 (a few samples of this study predate the infection). Cell type and time point are not known. CDR3s include the opening cysteine and the closing phenylalanine or tryptophan. D genes are given only for firm matches. Not every row has a clone size; where given, it reads once, few, many or a size class.

j_call clone_size v_call d_call cdr3_nt cdr3_aa
TRBJ2-2 . TRBV20-1 TRBD1 TGCAGTGTCCCTACGAGCACAGGGGGCCTGATCACCGGGGAGCTGTTTTTT CSVPTSTGGLITGELFF
TRBJ2-1 . TRBV5-1 . TGCGCCAGCAGCTTCGAACGGGAGCAGTTCTTC CASSFEREQFF
TRBJ2-2 . TRBV7-6 . TGTGCCACCGTCCGGGACTTCACCACCGGGGAGCTGTTTTTT CATVRDFTTGELFF
TRBJ2-1 many TRBV4-1 . TGCGCCAGCAGCCAGTTTCAAGGGGGTGAGCAGTTCTTC CASSQFQGGEQFF
TRBJ1-2 many TRBV5-1 . TGCGCCAGCAGCTTGGGGCATATGGGCGACTATGGCTACACCTTC CASSLGHMGDYGYTF
TRBJ2-1 . TRBV12-3/TRBV12-4 TRBD2 TGTGCCAGCAGAGGGAGCAGCGGGGGGTTCAATGAGCAGTTCTTC CASRGSSGGFNEQFF
TRBJ2-7 . TRBV27 . TGTGCCAGCGGGCCAGGTCGGATCTACGAGCAGTACTTC CASGPGRIYEQYF
TRBJ2-3 few TRBV5-1 . TGCGCCAGCAGCTTGGGACAGGTGTTGGCAGATACGCAGTATTTT CASSLGQVLADTQYF
TRBJ1-4 once TRBV12-3/TRBV12-4 TRBD1 TGTGCCAGCAGCCTGACAGGGAAGCGTGAAAAACTGTTTTTT CASSLTGKREKLFF
TRBJ2-1 few TRBV3-1 TRBD1 TGTGCCAGCAGCCGAGGGACAGGGGGCTACAATGAGCAGTTCTTC CASSRGTGGYNEQFF
TRBJ2-7 few TRBV3-1 . TGTGCCAGCAGCCAAGATATGGGAATGAGCTCCTACGAGCAGTACTTC CASSQDMGMSSYEQYF
TRBJ2-2 . TRBV7-9 . TGTGCCAGCAGCTTGGACGGGACATTTAACACCGGGGAGCTGTTTTTT CASSLDGTFNTGELFF
TRBJ1-2 . TRBV12-3/TRBV12-4 . TGTGCCAGCAGGCCAGCTTGGGCATACTATGGCTACACCTTC CASRPAWAYYGYTF
TRBJ2-1 . TRBV11-1 . TGTGCCAGCAGCTTAGAGCCGGAAAGCTCCTACAATGAGCAGTTCTTC CASSLEPESSYNEQFF
TRBJ1-1 . TRBV30 . TGTGCCGGGAGAAGGACAGTAACTGAAGCTTTCTTT CAGRRTVTEAFF
TRBJ1-2 few TRBV20-1 TRBD1 TGCAGTGCTCACCACAGGGGGCAGGGCTATGGCTACACCTTC CSAHHRGQGYGYTF